This is a list of T cell receptor beta chains from one sample in a study of siplizumab effects on memory and regulatory T cells. TCRdb's table, derived via immunoSEQ multiplex PCR, lists solely in-frame clones and lacks some. There are 70,000 to 95,000 clones in the sample; over 85% occur only once, and 5.5% to 7.5% lies in the top ten. The sequencing sample was made of CD8+ T cells sorted from blood. Receptors were obtained from a human donor in good health. Both conserved end residues are part of each CDR3. The D gene is left open where the match is weak.

d_call	cdr3_length	v_call	j_call	cdr3_nt	cdr3_aa
TRBD1	16	TRBV30	TRBJ2-1	TGTGCCTGGAGAAAGACAGGGGACAACTCCTACAATGAGCAGTTCTTC	CAWRKTGDNSYNEQFF
NA	15	TRBV6-5	TRBJ1-1	TGTGCCAGCGAACCACAGGGACCGAAGAACACTGAAGCTTTCTTT	CASEPQGPKNTEAFF
TRBD2	14	TRBV29-1	TRBJ2-7	TGCAGCGTTTATGGGACTAGCGGGACCTACGAGCAGTACTTC	CSVYGTSGTYEQYF
TRBD1	14	TRBV19	TRBJ1-2	TGTGCCAGTAGTGTGACAGGGGCGGTCTATGGCTACACCTTC	CASSVTGAVYGYTF
NA	13	TRBV6-5	TRBJ2-2	TGTGCCAGCTCTACTGAGAACACCGGGGAGCTGTTTTTT	CASSTENTGELFF
TRBD1	14	TRBV29-1	TRBJ1-1	TGCAGCGTTGGAGAGGACAGGCCGAACACTGAAGCTTTCTTT	CSVGEDRPNTEAFF
NA	15	TRBV5-4	TRBJ2-3	TGTGCCAGCAGCTTGCAAGGACTCCTTGGGGATACGCAGTATTTT	CASSLQGLLGDTQYF
TRBD2	17	TRBV4-3	TRBJ2-1	TGCGCCAGCAGCCAAGACAGATCTAGCGGGAGTTCGGGTGAGCAGTTCTTC	CASSQDRSSGSSGEQFF
TRBD2	16	TRBV9	TRBJ2-1	TGTGCCAGCAGCGCCACGACTAGCGGGAATTGGGATGAGCAGTTCTTC	CASSATTSGNWDEQFF
NA	13	TRBV28	TRBJ2-7	TGTGCCAGCAGCTCCCCCGAGTCCTACGAGCAGTACTTC	CASSSPESYEQYF
TRBD1	14	TRBV27	TRBJ2-7	TGTGCCAGCAGTTTAGGGACAGACATCTACGAGCAGTACTTC	CASSLGTDIYEQYF
NA	13	TRBV27	TRBJ2-5	TGTGCCAGCAGTCCGGTGGCCCAAGAGACCCAGTACTTC	CASSPVAQETQYF
TRBD2	17	TRBV19	TRBJ2-1	TGTGCCAGTAGTATCGCGGTGGCGGGAGGCTCCTACAATGAGCAGTTCTTC	CASSIAVAGGSYNEQFF
NA	17	TRBV7-8	TRBJ2-3	TGTGCCAGCAGCTTAGCCCGAGGGGGGACTAGCACAGATACGCAGTATTTT	CASSLARGGTSTDTQYF